The 23 T cell receptor beta chains below come from one sample, sequenced in a study of blood T cell repertoires in COVID-19 (dated by TCRdb to the early 2020s). To prepare the library, the immunoSEQ multiplex PCR assay was applied. This is the immuneACCESS table as TCRdb keeps it, with only in-frame sequences that have V and J called. A part of the clones is gone; compared with another copy, unresolved V genes explain less than half, and the rest is unexplained. In this sample the table shows 75,000 to 95,000 clones, about 85% of which occur a single time. 18% of the sample belongs to the ten largest clones. Sequences were obtained from peripheral blood. All receptors come from an older man with active or convalescent COVID-19.

V and J are TRBV18 and TRBJ1-2; 8 nucleotides align to TRBD1. V lost 3 bases, J lost 6 bases, and 0 bases stayed unmatched. The CDR3 has 12 residues. Germline CDR1 KGHSH, CDR2 LQKENI. The CDR3 here is CASSPTGDGYTF. CDR3 coding DNA: TGTGCCAGCTCACCGACAGGGGATGGCTACACCTTC.

The chain couples TRBV11-3 to TRBJ2-3, with 10 positions matching TRBD1. The trim removed 5 bases at V and 2 bases at J, leaving 7 bases unmatched. The CDR3 has 16 amino acids. CDR1 and CDR2 (germline): SGHNT, YENEEA. This chain's CDR3 is CASSPGTGVFTDTQYF. The CDR3 nucleotides are TGTGCCAGCAGCCCTGGGACAGGGGTTTTCACAGATACGCAGTATTTT.

This chain connects TRBV5-1 to TRBJ1-2, with 9 nucleotides matching TRBD1. CDR1 and CDR2 from the germline V gene are SGHRS and YFSETQ. Germline trimming cut 4 bases from V and 5 bases from J; bases unmatched to any gene: 12. This CDR3 region has 16 residues. The CDR3 coding sequence is TGCGCCAGCAGCCGGACTGGACAGGGGACGATTTATGGCTACACCTTC. Amino acid sequence: CASSRTGQGTIYGYTF.

The chain uses TRBV7-2 and TRBJ1-6; TRBD1 aligns across 9 bases. Germline CDR1 and CDR2: SGHTA and FQGNSA. The CDR3 contains 16 residues. Unmatched junction bases numbered 6, after V lost 3 bases and J lost 6 bases. For the CDR3, the DNA is TGTGCCAGCAGCTTGGGACAGGGAGGGAGTAATTCACCCCTCCACTTT. Its translation is CASSLGQGGSNSPLHF.

The rearrangement joins TRBV28 to TRBJ2-1, with no clear D. The CDR3 is 15 residues long. In germline, CDR1 is MDHEN, CDR2 SYDVKM. The V end lost 6 bases, the J end lost 2 bases, and 14 bases lay between the germline ends. The CDR3 region has the DNA TGTGCCAGCAGCCCCCCGGGTTTCGCCTACAATGAGCAGTTCTTC. This codes for CASSPPGFAYNEQFF.

V is TRBV6-5 and J is TRBJ1-2, with D perhaps matching TRBD1 (6 bases). The CDR3 length is 14 residues. The germline V gene encodes CDR1 MNHEY and CDR2 SVGAGI. Trimming pared 7 bases from V and 7 bases from J, leaving 19 bases between. The CDR3 bases are TGTGCCAGCAAGAGCCCGACAGGCGCACGTGGCTACACCTTC. Its protein is CASKSPTGARGYTF.

The V and J genes are TRBV15 and TRBJ1-5; D is possibly TRBD1 (5 bases). This CDR3 contains 18 residues. Germline CDR1 reads LNHNV; CDR2 reads YYDKDF (reference sequence). Trimming took off 0 bases at V and 2 bases at J, with 17 bases between the two ends. CDR3 coding DNA: TGTGCCACCAGCAGAGAATACCAAGTTGCCAGGGGCAATCAGCCCCAGCATTTT. Amino acids: CATSREYQVARGNQPQHF.

This clone is a singleton in its sample. The genes are TRBV7-8 and TRBJ2-2; 9 nucleotides agree with TRBD2. CDR3 size: 18 residues. CDR1 is SGHVS, CDR2 FQNEAQ, per germline. Germline trimming cut 1 base from V and 2 bases from J; bases unmatched to any gene: 8. CDR3 DNA sequence: TGTGCCAGCAGCTTAGGTACAGCGGGGGGCCTTAACACCGGGGAGCTGTTTTTT. Its protein product is CASSLGTAGGLNTGELFF.

The chain joins TRBV29-1 to TRBJ2-5; tentatively, D is TRBD2 (6 bases). The germline V gene encodes CDR1 SQVTM and CDR2 ANQGSEA. This CDR3 has 13 residues. Trimming cost V 7 bases and J 3 bases, with 15 bases left between them. CDR3 region: CSGRLAYKETQYF. The CDR3 region has the DNA TGCAGCGGGCGTCTAGCGTATAAAGAGACCCAGTACTTC. Drawing the rest from reference TRBV29-1 and TRBJ2-5, the complete variable domain is SAVISQKPSRDICQRGTSLTIQCQVDSQVTMMFWYRQQPGQSLTLIATANQGSEATYESGFVIDKFPISRPNLTFSTLTVSNMSPEDSSIYLCSGRLAYKETQYFGPGTRLLVL.

V usage is TRBV11-2 and J usage is TRBJ2-7, with D perhaps matching TRBD1 (5 bases). V was trimmed by 0 bases and J by 2 bases, leaving 5 bases between them. Germline V gives CDR1 SGHAT, CDR2 FQNNGV. This CDR3 is built from 13 residues. This CDR3 is CASSLDRAYEQYV. In nucleotides, the CDR3 is TGTGCCAGCAGCTTAGACAGGGCCTACGAGCAGTACGTC.

This clone was observed many times. V is TRBV10-3 and J is TRBJ1-3; D gene unclear. The CDR3 is 12 residues long. Germline V lookup: CDR1 ENHRY, CDR2 SYGVKD. The V and J ends lost 8 bases and 0 bases respectively, with 5 bases between them. The CDR3 DNA reads as TGTGCCATCGCAGGCTCTGGAAACACCATATATTTT. It is translated as CAIAGSGNTIYF.

The J gene is TRBJ1-4, the V gene TRBV3-1 (or the pseudogene TRBV3-2); TRBD1 is a possible D gene (5 bases). Germline V gives CDR1 LGHDT, CDR2 YNNKEL (reference sequence). CDR3 length equals 15 residues. The ends were cut back, 4 bases at V and 2 bases at J, with 11 bases in the middle. CDR3 loop: CASSPWTRTNEKLFF. The CDR3 DNA sequence: TGTGCCAGCAGCCCCTGGACACGCACTAATGAAAAACTGTTTTTT.

The chain uses TRBV19 and TRBJ2-3; 13 bases are shared with TRBD2. CDR1 is LNHDA and CDR2 is SQIVND in the germline V gene (reference sequence). The CDR3 sequence is 14 residues long. Trimming took 4 bases from V and 5 from J; bases not matched to a gene: 0. CDR3 nucleotides: TGTGCCAGTAGTAGGACTAGCGGGAGAGATACGCAGTATTTT. It codes for CASSRTSGRDTQYF.

The chain employs TRBV6-5 and TRBJ1-1; the D gene is possibly TRBD1 (5 bases). The CDR3 length is 13 residues. CDR1 MNHEY and CDR2 SVGAGI come from the germline V gene. Trimming shortened V by 5 bases and J by 3 bases, and 10 bases separated the two germline ends. The CDR3 reads CASSNGGYTEAFF. CDR3 DNA: TGTGCCAGCAGTAATGGGGGGTACACTGAAGCTTTCTTT.

V usage is TRBV5-1 and J usage is TRBJ2-1; 12 bases fit TRBD2. There are 17 residues in the CDR3. Germline V gives CDR1 SGHRS, CDR2 YFSETQ. V trimming: 4 bases; J trimming: 10 bases; junction bases outside the gene matches: 15. The CDR3 coding sequence is TGCGCCAGCAGCATTCGTTCTAGCGGGAGGGCTTCCCTAGAGCAGTTCTTC. Protein product: CASSIRSSGRASLEQFF.

The chain recombines TRBV11-2 with TRBJ2-7, with 10 nucleotides matching TRBD1. V dropped 4 bases and J dropped 6; count of bases not matched to a gene: 18. The germline gives CDR1 SGHAT, CDR2 FQNNGV. This CDR3 has 18 residues. CDR3 DNA sequence: TGTGCCAGCAGCTCCGACTCCTTCCGGGACAGGGGCTTCTCCGAGCAGTACGTC. Encoded protein: CASSSDSFRDRGFSEQYV.

The chain links TRBV12-5 to TRBJ2-7; tentative D call: TRBD2 (6 bases). The CDR3 has 14 residues. The germline V gene has CDR1 LGHNT and CDR2 FRNRAP. V lost 6 bases, J lost 0 bases, and 12 bases lay in between. The DNA for the CDR3 is TGTGCTAGTGGCCGTAGCGGAGGCTCCTACGAGCAGTACGTC. It translates to CASGRSGGSYEQYV.

Here the CDR3 reads CASSNIAAAHNQPQHF. The DNA for the CDR3 is TGTGCCAGTAGTAATATAGCGGCAGCCCACAATCAGCCCCAGCATTTT. The rearrangement joins TRBV19 to TRBJ1-5; no clear D gene. The germline V gene has CDR1 LNHDA and CDR2 SQIVND (reference sequence). V gave up 4 bases and J gave up 3 bases, with 16 bases separating them. The CDR3 extends over 16 amino acids. The whole variable domain, remainder taken from reference TRBV19 and TRBJ1-5, is DGGITQSPKYLFRKEGQNVTLSCEQNLNHDAMYWYRQDPGQGLRLIYYSQIVNDFQKGDIAEGYSVSREKKESFPLTVTSAQKNPTAFYLCASSNIAAAHNQPQHFGDGTRLSIL.

J is TRBJ2-2 and V is TRBV5-1; TRBD1 matches 9 bases. This CDR3 spans 17 amino acids. Trimming cost V 0 bases and J 6 bases; bases outside gene matches: 9. Germline CDR1 and CDR2: SGHRS and YFSETQ. The CDR3 DNA reads TGCGCCAGCAGCTTGGACGCTACCGGGACAGGGTCCGGGGAGCTGTTTTTT. This encodes CASSLDATGTGSGELFF.

The rearrangement uses TRBV19 and TRBJ1-1; D possibly corresponds to TRBD1 (6 bases). Per the germline V gene, CDR1 is LNHDA and CDR2 is SQIVND (reference sequence). This CDR3 is 16 amino acids long. V was shortened by 5 bases and J by 3 bases, with 19 bases between the two germline ends. Here the CDR3 reads CASSPQGRGQYTEAFF. CDR3 nucleotides: TGTGCCAGTAGTCCCCAGGGAAGGGGACAATACACTGAAGCTTTCTTT.

The rearrangement uses TRBV5-8 and TRBJ1-5; TRBD1 agrees at 9 bases. Trimming cost V 4 bases and J 3 bases; bases outside gene matches: 8. Germline lookup yields CDR1 SGHTS and CDR2 YDEGEE. The CDR3 is made up of 16 amino acids. The CDR3 bases are TGTGCCAGCAGCCTGGACAGGGGTATTTCCAATCAGCCCCAGCATTTT. The encoded protein is CASSLDRGISNQPQHF.

V usage is TRBV24-1 and J usage is TRBJ2-1; no clear D gene. Per the germline V gene, CDR1 is KGHDR and CDR2 is SFDVKD. V lost 4 bases to trimming and J lost 8 bases, with 11 bases between them. The CDR3 spans 13 residues. The CDR3 DNA sequence: TGTGCCACCAGTGACTCCCAGATCGATGAGCAGTTCTTC. Protein: CATSDSQIDEQFF.

The V and J genes are TRBV6-5 and TRBJ2-7; 9 bases line up with TRBD2. The ends lost 6 bases at V and 4 bases at J; junction bases unmatched: 7. The V gene's germline CDR1 is MNHEY and CDR2 SVGAGI. The CDR3 covers 14 residues. Here the CDR3 DNA reads TGTGCCAGCAGATTAGCGGGAGACCCTTACGAGCAGTACGTC. Protein sequence: CASRLAGDPYEQYV.